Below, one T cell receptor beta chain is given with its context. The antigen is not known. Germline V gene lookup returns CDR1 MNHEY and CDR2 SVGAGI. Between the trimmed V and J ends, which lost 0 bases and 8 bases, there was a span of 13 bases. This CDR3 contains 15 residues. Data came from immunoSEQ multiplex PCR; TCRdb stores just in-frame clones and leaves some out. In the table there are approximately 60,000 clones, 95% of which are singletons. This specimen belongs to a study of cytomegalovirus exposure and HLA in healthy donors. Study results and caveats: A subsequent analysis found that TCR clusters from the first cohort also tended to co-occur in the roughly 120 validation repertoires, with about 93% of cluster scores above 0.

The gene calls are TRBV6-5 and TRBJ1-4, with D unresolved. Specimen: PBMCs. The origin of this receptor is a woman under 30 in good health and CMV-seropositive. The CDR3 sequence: CASSYSIRQVEKLFF. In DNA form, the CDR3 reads TGTGCCAGCAGTTACTCAATTCGACAAGTGGAAAAACTGTTTTTT.